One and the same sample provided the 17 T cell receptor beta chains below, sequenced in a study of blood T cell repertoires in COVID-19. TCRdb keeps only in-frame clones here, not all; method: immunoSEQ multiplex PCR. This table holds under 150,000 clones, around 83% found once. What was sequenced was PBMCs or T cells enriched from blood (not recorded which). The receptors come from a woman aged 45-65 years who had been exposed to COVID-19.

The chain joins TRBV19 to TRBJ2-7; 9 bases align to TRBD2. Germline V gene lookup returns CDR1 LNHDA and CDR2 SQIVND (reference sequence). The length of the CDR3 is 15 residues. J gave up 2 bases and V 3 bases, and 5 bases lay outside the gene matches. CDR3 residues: CASSIVAGDPYEQYF. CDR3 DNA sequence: TGTGCCAGTAGTATTGTAGCGGGGGATCCCTACGAGCAGTACTTC.

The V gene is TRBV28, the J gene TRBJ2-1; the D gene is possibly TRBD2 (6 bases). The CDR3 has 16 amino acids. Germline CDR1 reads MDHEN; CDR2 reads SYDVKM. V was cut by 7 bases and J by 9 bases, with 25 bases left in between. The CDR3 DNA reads TGTGCCAGCACCGCGACCGGGACTCTTAAGGCAGGTGAGCAGTTCTTC. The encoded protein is CASTATGTLKAGEQFF. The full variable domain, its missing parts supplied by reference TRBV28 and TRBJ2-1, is DVKVTQSSRYLVKRTGEKVFLECVQDMDHENMFWYRQDPGLGLRLIYFSYDVKMKEKGDIPEGYSVSREKKERFSLILESASTNQTSMYLCASTATGTLKAGEQFFGPGTRLTVL.

The CDR3 DNA sequence: TGTGCCAGCTCACCAACGAGGGATACGCAGTATTTT. Translating it yields CASSPTRDTQYF. The rearrangement links TRBV18 to TRBJ2-3, with D unclear. Trimming removed 2 bases from V and 6 bases from J, with 6 bases in between. This CDR3 has 12 residues. CDR1 KGHSH and CDR2 LQKENI come from the germline V gene.

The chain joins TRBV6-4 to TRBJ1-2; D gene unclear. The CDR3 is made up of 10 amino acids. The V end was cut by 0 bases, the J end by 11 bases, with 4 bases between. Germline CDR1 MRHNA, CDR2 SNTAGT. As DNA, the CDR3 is TGTGCCAGCAGTGACTCCCCTTACACCTTC. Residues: CASSDSPYTF.

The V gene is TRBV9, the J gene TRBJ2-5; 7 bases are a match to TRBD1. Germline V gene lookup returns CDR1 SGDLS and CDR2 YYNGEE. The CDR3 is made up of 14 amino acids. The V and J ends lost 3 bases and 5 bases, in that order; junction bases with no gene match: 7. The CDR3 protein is CASSGAGGKETQYF. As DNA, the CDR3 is TGTGCCAGCAGCGGGGCAGGGGGTAAGGAGACCCAGTACTTC.

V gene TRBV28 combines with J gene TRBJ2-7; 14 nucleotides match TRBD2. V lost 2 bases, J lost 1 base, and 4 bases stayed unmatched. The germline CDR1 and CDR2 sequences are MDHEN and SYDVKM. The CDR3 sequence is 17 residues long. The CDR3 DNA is TGTGCCAGCAGTTTAAGACTAGCGGGAGGGCCTTCCTACGAGCAGTACTTC. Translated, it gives CASSLRLAGGPSYEQYF.

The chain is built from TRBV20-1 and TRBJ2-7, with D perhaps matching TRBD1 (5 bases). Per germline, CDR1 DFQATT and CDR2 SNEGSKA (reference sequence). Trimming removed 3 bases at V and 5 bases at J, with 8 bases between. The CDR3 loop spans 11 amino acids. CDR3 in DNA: TGCAGTGCTAGGGTAGGGGACGAGCAGTACTTC. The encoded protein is CSARVGDEQYF.

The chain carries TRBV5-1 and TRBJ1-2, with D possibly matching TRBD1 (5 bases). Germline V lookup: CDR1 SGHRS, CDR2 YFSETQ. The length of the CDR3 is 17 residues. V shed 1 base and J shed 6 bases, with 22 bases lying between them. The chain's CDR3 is CASSLSGARGSGDGYTF. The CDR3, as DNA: TGCGCCAGCAGCTTGAGCGGGGCCCGGGGATCAGGAGATGGCTACACCTTC.

This CDR3 is CASSLVYGDNYGYTF. In DNA, the CDR3 is TGTGCCAGCAGCTTAGTTTACGGGGATAACTATGGCTACACCTTC. This chain connects TRBV7-2 to TRBJ1-2; no clear D gene. Per germline, CDR1 SGHTA and CDR2 FQGNSA. The CDR3 length is 15 residues. With 1 base removed from V and 1 base from J, the gap between germline ends came to 10 bases.

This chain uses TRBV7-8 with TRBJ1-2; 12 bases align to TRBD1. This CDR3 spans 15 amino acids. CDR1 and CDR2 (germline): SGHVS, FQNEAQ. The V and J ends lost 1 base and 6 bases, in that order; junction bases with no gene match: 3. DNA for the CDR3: TGTGCCAGCAGCTTAGAGGGACAGGGGGCACATGGCTACACCTTC. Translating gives CASSLEGQGAHGYTF.

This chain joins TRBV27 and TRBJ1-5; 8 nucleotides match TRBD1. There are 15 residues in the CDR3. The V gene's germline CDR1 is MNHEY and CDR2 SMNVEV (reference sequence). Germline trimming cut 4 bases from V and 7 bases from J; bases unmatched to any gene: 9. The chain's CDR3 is CASSSTTGVEQPQHF. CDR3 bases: TGTGCCAGCAGTTCGACGACAGGGGTGGAACAGCCCCAGCATTTT.

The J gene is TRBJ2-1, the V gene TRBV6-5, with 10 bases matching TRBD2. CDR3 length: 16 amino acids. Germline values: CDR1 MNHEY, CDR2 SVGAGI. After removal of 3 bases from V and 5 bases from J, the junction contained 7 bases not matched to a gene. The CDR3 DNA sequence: TGTGCCAGCAGTTATGGTTGGACTAGCGGCCACAATGAGCAGTTCTTC. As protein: CASSYGWTSGHNEQFF.

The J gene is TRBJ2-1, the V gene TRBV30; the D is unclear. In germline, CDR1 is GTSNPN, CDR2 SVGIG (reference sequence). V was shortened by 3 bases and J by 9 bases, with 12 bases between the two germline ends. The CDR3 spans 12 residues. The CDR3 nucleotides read TGTGCCTGGAGGTCTGCGAAGTCTGAGCAGTTCTTC. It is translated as CAWRSAKSEQFF.

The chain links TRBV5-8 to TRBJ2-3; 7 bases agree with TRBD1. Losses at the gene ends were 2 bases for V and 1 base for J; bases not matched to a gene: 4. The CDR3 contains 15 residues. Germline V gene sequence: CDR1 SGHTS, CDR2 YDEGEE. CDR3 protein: CASSFWQGGTDTQYF. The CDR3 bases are TGTGCCAGCAGCTTCTGGCAGGGGGGCACAGATACGCAGTATTTT. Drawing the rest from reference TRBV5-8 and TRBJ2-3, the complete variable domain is EAGVTQSPTHLIKTRGQQATLRCSPISGHTSVYWYQQALGLGLQFLLWYDEGEERNRGNFPPRFSGRQFPNYSSELNVNALELEDSALYLCASSFWQGGTDTQYFGPGTRLTVL.

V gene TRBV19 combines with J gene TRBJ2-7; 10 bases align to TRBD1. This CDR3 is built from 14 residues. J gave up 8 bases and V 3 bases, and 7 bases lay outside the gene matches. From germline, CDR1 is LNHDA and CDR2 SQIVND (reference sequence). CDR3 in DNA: TGTGCCAGTAGTATCGCCGGGACAGGGGTCCAGCAGTACTTC. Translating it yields CASSIAGTGVQQYF.

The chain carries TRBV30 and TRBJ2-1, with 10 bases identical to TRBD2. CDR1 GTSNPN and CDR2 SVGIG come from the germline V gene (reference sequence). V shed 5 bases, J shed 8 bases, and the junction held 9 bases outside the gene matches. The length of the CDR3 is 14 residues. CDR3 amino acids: CAWVGGAGGYEQFF. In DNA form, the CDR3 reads TGTGCCTGGGTAGGGGGAGCGGGAGGGTATGAGCAGTTCTTC. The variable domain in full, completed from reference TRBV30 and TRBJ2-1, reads SQTIHQWPATLVQPVGSPLSLECTVEGTSNPNLYWYRQAAGRGLQLLFYSVGIGQISSEVPQNLSASRPQDRQFILSSKKLLLSDSGFYLCAWVGGAGGYEQFFGPGTRLTVL.

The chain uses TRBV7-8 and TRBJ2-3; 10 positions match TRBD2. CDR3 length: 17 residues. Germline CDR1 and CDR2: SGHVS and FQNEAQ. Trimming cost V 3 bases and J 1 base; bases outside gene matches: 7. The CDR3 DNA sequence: TGTGCCAGCAGCTTGGAGCTAGCGGGAGTGGGCACAGATACGCAGTATTTT. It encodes CASSLELAGVGTDTQYF.